One T cell receptor (beta chain) is described in this entry. The target antigen is unknown. This specimen comes from a study of shared clonotypes between healthy human individuals. Looking at the study overall: Plates per donor: three CD4 naive, three CD4 memory, two CD8 naive, one CD8 memory.

There are 13 residues in the CDR3. Trimming removed 1 base from V and 3 bases from J, with 9 bases in between. Germline V gene lookup returns CDR1 GTSNPN and CDR2 SVGIG (reference sequence). Regarding the study as a whole: Across a handful of donors, naive CD4 shared 5% to 6%, naive CD8 over 3%, memory CD4 approximately 2.5%, memory CD8 roughly 0.37%.

Original processing notes: As immunoSEQ supplied junction-only sequences (without quality scores), filtering differed. Method: immunoSEQ multiplex PCR; TCRdb's copy keeps in-frame clones and lacks some. V, J and clone size were drawn from that table, and D and trimming were deduced from the DNA. In the table there are under 1,900,000 clones, approximately 98.5% of which are singletons. The sequence was collected from a man under 40 in good health. The sample was naive CD4+ T cells sorted from blood. Described subset: CD45RA+ positively selected. The chain links TRBV30 to TRBJ2-5, with D possibly TRBD2 on 6 matching bases. The DNA for the CDR3 is TGTGCCTGGAGTGCCCGGACTAAAGAGACCCAGTACTTC. Protein sequence: CAWSARTKETQYF.